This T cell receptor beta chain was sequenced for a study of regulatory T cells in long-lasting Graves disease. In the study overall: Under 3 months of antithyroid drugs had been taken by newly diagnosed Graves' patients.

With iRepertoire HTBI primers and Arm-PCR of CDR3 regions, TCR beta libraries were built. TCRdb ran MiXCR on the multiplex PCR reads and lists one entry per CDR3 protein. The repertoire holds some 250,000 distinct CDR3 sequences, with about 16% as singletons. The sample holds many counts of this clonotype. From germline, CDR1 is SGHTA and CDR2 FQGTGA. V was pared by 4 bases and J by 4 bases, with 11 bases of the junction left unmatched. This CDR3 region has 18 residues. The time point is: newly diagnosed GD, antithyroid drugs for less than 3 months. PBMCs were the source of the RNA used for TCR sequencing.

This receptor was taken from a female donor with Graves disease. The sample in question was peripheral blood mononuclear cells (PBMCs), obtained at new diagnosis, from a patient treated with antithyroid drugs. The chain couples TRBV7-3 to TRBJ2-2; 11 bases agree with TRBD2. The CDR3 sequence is CASSSVVAGGPGTGELFF. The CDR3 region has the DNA TGTGCCAGCAGCTCCGTGGTAGCGGGAGGGCCGGGCACCGGGGAGCTGTTTTTT.